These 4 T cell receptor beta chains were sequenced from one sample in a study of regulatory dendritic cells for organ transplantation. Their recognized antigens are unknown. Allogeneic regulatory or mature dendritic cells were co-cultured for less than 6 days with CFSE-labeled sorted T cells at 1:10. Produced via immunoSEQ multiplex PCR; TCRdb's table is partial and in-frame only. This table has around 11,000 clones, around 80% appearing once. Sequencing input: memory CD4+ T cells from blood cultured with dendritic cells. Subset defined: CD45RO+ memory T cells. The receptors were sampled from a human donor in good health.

The chain's CDR3 is CASSTYPGQSYEQYF. CDR3 bases: TGTGCCAGTAGTACATATCCGGGACAGAGTTACGAGCAGTACTTC. The rearrangement links TRBV19 to TRBJ2-7, with 7 bases matching TRBD1. Germline loops: CDR1 LNHDA, CDR2 SQIVND (reference sequence). The CDR3 is made up of 15 amino acids. Trimming cost V 4 bases and J 4 bases; bases outside gene matches: 10.

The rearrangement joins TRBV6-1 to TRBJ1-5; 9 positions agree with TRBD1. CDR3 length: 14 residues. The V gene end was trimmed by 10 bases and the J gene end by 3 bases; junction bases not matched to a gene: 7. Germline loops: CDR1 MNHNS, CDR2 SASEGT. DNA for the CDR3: TGTGCCATCCGGGACAGGGTGACCAATCAGCCCCAGCATTTT. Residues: CAIRDRVTNQPQHF.

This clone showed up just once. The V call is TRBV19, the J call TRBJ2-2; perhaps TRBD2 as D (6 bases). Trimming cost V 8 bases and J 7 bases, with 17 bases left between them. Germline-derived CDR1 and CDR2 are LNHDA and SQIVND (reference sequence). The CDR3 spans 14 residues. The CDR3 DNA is TGTGCCAGTGGGGGGTGGGATCGCATCGGGGAGCTGTTTTTT. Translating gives CASGGWDRIGELFF.

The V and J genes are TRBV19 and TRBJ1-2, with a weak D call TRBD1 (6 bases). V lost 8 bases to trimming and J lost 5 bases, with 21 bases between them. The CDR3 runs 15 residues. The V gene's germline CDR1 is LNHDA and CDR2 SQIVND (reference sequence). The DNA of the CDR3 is TGTGCCAGTGGATTAAGGGCCTCAGGGGTTTATGGCTACACCTTC. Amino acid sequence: CASGLRASGVYGYTF.